This T cell receptor beta chain was obtained from a study of T cell responses to AZD1222 COVID-19 vaccine. With respect to this clone: This sample includes further DNA sequences coding for the same CDR3.

Method: immunoSEQ multiplex PCR; TCRdb's copy keeps in-frame clones and lacks some. The sample lists around 94,000 clones; approximately 91% were seen once. The CDR3 spans 11 residues. CDR1 and CDR2 from the germline V gene are DFQATT and SNEGSKA (reference sequence). Trimming took off 1 base at V and 4 bases at J, with 5 bases between the two ends. This sample comprised peripheral blood, obtained on day 0 of AZD1222 vaccination. This sequence was found in an adult in good health. The chain is built from TRBV20-1 and TRBJ2-7; D may be TRBD1 or TRBD2 (5 bases each). CDR3 DNA sequence: TGCAGTGCTAGAGGGGGGTACGAGCAGTACTTC. Its translation: CSARGGYEQYF.